This is a list of T cell receptor beta chains from one sample in a study of cytomegalovirus exposure and HLA in healthy donors. Sequenced by immunoSEQ multiplex PCR; TCRdb stores in-frame clones only, minus some. The sample lists 150,000 to 250,000 clones, around four fifths occurring once. Specimen: PBMCs. All receptors derive from a woman aged 45-65 years in good health and CMV-seropositive. Each CDR3 is given with its conserved first and last residue. The D gene is left open where the match is weak. Some rows have no size entry. The others give once, few or many, or a class for an expanded clone.

j_call v_call d_call clone_size cdr3_aa cdr3_nt
TRBJ2-6 TRBV19 NA NA CATGDSGANVLTF TGTGCCACCGGTGACTCTGGGGCCAACGTCCTGACTTTC
TRBJ2-3 TRBV19 NA once CASSRAPGSFSDTQYF TGTGCCAGTAGTCGAGCTCCGGGAAGTTTCTCAGATACGCAGTATTTT
TRBJ2-5 TRBV11-2 TRBD2 NA CASSLDGRVAVQETQYF TGTGCCAGCAGCTTAGATGGGAGGGTAGCGGTCCAAGAGACCCAGTACTTC
TRBJ2-1 TRBV9 NA NA CASSVQGGHYNEQFF TGTGCCAGCAGCGTACAGGGGGGACACTACAATGAGCAGTTCTTC
TRBJ2-1 TRBV28 TRBD2 NA CASSLTSGVYNEQFF TGTGCCAGCAGCTTGACTAGCGGAGTCTACAATGAGCAGTTCTTC
TRBJ2-5 TRBV2 NA NA CASGREQGETQYF TGTGCCAGCGGCCGGGAGCAAGGCGAGACCCAGTACTTC
TRBJ2-7 TRBV5-5 NA NA CASSFILADYEQYF TGTGCCAGCAGCTTTATACTAGCAGACTACGAGCAGTACTTC
TRBJ2-7 TRBV18 TRBD1 NA CASSPLTGGYEQYF TGTGCCAGCTCACCATTGACAGGGGGCTACGAGCAGTACTTC
TRBJ2-7 TRBV25-1 TRBD1 NA CASSWGTGGEEQYF TGTGCCAGCAGTTGGGGGACAGGGGGCGAGGAGCAGTACTTC
TRBJ2-5 TRBV19 NA NA CASSIDRSASDTQETQYF TGTGCCAGTAGTATAGATCGGAGCGCTAGCGACACCCAAGAGACCCAGTACTTC
TRBJ2-7 TRBV7-9 NA NA CASSLAGTDYEQYF TGTGCCAGCAGCTTGGCGGGAACCGACTACGAGCAGTACTTC
TRBJ2-3 TRBV5-8 TRBD1 NA CASSVGGLGPDTQYF TGTGCCAGCAGCGTAGGGGGCTTAGGCCCAGATACGCAGTATTTT
TRBJ1-5 TRBV5-8 TRBD1 NA CASNRGGNQPQHF TGTGCCAGCAACAGGGGGGGCAATCAGCCCCAGCATTTT
TRBJ2-5 TRBV6-7 TRBD2 NA CASSTASGLGMETQYF TGTGCCAGCAGTACGGCTAGCGGGCTGGGTATGGAGACCCAGTACTTC
TRBJ2-5 TRBV11-2 NA NA CASSFGFREQYF TGTGCCAGCAGCTTTGGATTCCGGGAGCAGTACTTC
TRBJ2-1 TRBV28 TRBD1 NA CASSPWDRAHNEQFF TGTGCCAGCAGTCCTTGGGACAGGGCGCACAATGAGCAGTTCTTC
TRBJ1-1 TRBV7-3 NA NA CASSLEGGRFTEAFF TGTGCCAGCAGCTTAGAGGGGGGGCGGTTCACTGAAGCTTTCTTT
TRBJ2-5 TRBV5-1 TRBD2 NA CASSLNSGALKKETQYF TGCGCCAGCAGCTTGAACAGCGGGGCACTCAAAAAAGAGACCCAGTACTTC
TRBJ1-2 TRBV4-3 NA NA CASSQVIGAVDYGYTF TGCGCCAGCAGCCAAGTGATTGGGGCAGTCGACTATGGCTACACCTTC
TRBJ2-7 TRBV5-6 TRBD2 NA CASSSTSGRRGGYEQYF TGTGCCAGCAGCTCAACTAGCGGGAGGAGGGGCGGGTACGAGCAGTACTTC
TRBJ2-2 TRBV19 TRBD1 NA CASSITLRTGDTGELFF TGTGCCAGTAGTATCACCCTCAGGACAGGGGACACCGGGGAGCTGTTTTTT
TRBJ2-7 TRBV4-1 TRBD2 few CASSQEGLAGYEQYF TGCGCCAGCAGCCAAGAAGGACTAGCGGGATACGAGCAGTACTTC
TRBJ1-2 TRBV5-5 TRBD1 few CASSFWGTQGGYTF TGTGCCAGCAGCTTTTGGGGGACACAGGGGGGCTACACCTTC
TRBJ2-7 TRBV30 NA NA CAWRTGYSYEQYF TGTGCCTGGAGGACAGGCTACTCCTACGAGCAGTACTTC
TRBJ2-1 TRBV19 TRBD2 NA CATHGLGPYNEQFF TGTGCCACCCATGGACTAGGGCCTTACAATGAGCAGTTCTTC
TRBJ1-5 TRBV6-5 TRBD1 NA CASRKGQYSNQPQHF TGTGCCAGCAGAAAGGGACAGTATAGCAATCAGCCCCAGCATTTT
TRBJ2-3 TRBV10-2 TRBD1 NA CASRGTATDTQYF TGCGCCAGCAGGGGGACAGCGACGGATACGCAGTATTTT
TRBJ1-3 TRBV5-6 TRBD1 NA CASSLRRGHYLGTIYF TGTGCCAGCAGCTTGCGAAGGGGGCATTATCTTGGCACCATATATTTT
TRBJ2-5 TRBV28 NA NA CASSLYRAQETQYF TGTGCCAGCAGTCTATACAGGGCCCAAGAGACCCAGTACTTC
TRBJ2-7 TRBV6-5 TRBD2 NA CASSRLAGVDEQYF TGTGCCAGCAGCAGACTAGCGGGAGTCGACGAGCAGTACTTC
TRBJ2-7 TRBV5-8 NA NA CASSQTSWTDSYEQYF TGTGCCAGCAGCCAAACTAGTTGGACAGACTCCTACGAGCAGTACTTC
TRBJ2-3 TRBV5-6 NA NA CASSFGSRTGTQYF TGTGCCAGCAGCTTCGGCAGCCGAACGGGTACGCAGTATTTT
TRBJ1-4 TRBV6-5 TRBD1 once CASRLQGATEKLFF TGTGCCAGCAGGCTACAGGGGGCGACGGAAAAACTGTTTTTT
TRBJ2-5 TRBV5-4 TRBD2 NA CASSQKAGGEETQYF TGTGCCAGCAGCCAGAAAGCGGGAGGGGAGGAGACCCAGTACTTC
TRBJ1-5 TRBV2 TRBD1 once CASSEDVGQGFQPQHF TGTGCCAGCAGTGAAGATGTGGGACAGGGGTTCCAGCCCCAGCATTTT
TRBJ1-2 TRBV10-3 NA NA CAISELEGGSVGYTF TGTGCCATCAGTGAGCTTGAGGGGGGGTCCGTGGGCTACACCTTC
TRBJ2-3 TRBV2 NA NA CASKSQARGPDTQYF TGTGCCAGCAAGAGTCAGGCCAGGGGCCCAGATACGCAGTATTTT
TRBJ1-2 TRBV10-3 NA NA CATNSDYGYTF TGTGCCACCAACAGTGACTATGGCTACACCTTC
TRBJ2-1 TRBV6-1 NA NA CASSPRTYNEQFF TGTGCCAGCAGCCCGCGGACCTACAATGAGCAGTTCTTC
TRBJ1-2 TRBV28 NA NA CASSFPIYGYTF TGTGCCAGCAGTTTCCCCATCTATGGCTACACCTTC
TRBJ2-7 TRBV6-5 TRBD1 NA CASSRPGQLTEQYF TGTGCCAGCAGTAGACCGGGACAGTTGACAGAGCAGTACTTC
TRBJ2-7 TRBV28 NA NA CASRSEVGLTHEQYF TGTGCCAGCAGATCAGAGGTTGGTTTGACCCACGAGCAGTACTTC
TRBJ2-7 TRBV2 NA NA CASSDPGPRDEQYF TGTGCCAGCAGTGACCCAGGCCCGCGGGACGAGCAGTACTTC
TRBJ2-2 TRBV5-1 TRBD2 NA CASSPTSGSSRGTGELFF TGCGCCAGCAGCCCGACTAGCGGGAGCTCTCGAGGCACCGGGGAGCTGTTTTTT
TRBJ2-5 TRBV4-2 NA NA CASSQERDTGREETQYF TGTGCCAGCAGCCAAGAAAGGGATACAGGGCGGGAGGAGACCCAGTACTTC
TRBJ1-5 TRBV19 NA NA CASSRRGGRSSNQPQHF TGTGCCAGTAGTCGAAGGGGGGGACGTAGTAGCAATCAGCCCCAGCATTTT
TRBJ1-3 TRBV11-2 NA NA CASSLVFGNTIYF TGTGCCAGCAGCTTAGTCTTTGGAAACACCATATATTTT
TRBJ2-7 TRBV11-2 TRBD1 NA CASSVRQGTEQYF TGTGCCAGCAGCGTCAGACAGGGGACCGAGCAGTACTTC
TRBJ2-1 TRBV7-8 TRBD2 NA CASSKLAGGDNEQFF TGTGCCAGCAGCAAACTAGCGGGGGGGGACAATGAGCAGTTCTTC
TRBJ2-2 TRBV4-1 NA NA CASSQAFSGLPGELFF TGCGCCAGCAGCCAAGCCTTTTCCGGGTTACCCGGGGAGCTGTTTTTT
TRBJ2-7 TRBV6-7 NA few CASSSEQESYEQYF TGTGCCAGCAGTTCCGAACAAGAATCCTACGAGCAGTACTTC
TRBJ2-4 TRBV2 NA NA CAGNLRAVAKNSQYF TGTGCCGGCAACCTCAGGGCAGTAGCCAAAAACAGTCAGTACTTC